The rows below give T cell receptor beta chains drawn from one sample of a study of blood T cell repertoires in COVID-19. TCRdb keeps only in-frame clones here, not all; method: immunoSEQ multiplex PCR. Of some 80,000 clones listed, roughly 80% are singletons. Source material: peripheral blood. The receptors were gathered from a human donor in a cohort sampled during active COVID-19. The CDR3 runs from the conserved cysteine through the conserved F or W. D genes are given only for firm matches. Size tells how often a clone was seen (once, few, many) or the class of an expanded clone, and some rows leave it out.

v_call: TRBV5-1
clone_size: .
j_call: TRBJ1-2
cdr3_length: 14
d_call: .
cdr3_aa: CASSLGSDTYGYTF
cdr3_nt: TGCGCCAGCAGCTTGGGATCGGACACCTATGGCTACACCTTC

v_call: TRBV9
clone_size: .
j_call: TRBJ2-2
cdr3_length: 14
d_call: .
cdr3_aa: CASSPTGPSGELFF
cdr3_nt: TGTGCCAGCAGCCCTACAGGCCCCAGTGGGGAGCTGTTTTTT

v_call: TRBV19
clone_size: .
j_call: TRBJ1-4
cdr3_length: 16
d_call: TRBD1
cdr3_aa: CASSLDRGTTNEKLFF
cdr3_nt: TGTGCCAGTAGCTTGGACAGGGGTACAACTAATGAAAAACTGTTTTTT

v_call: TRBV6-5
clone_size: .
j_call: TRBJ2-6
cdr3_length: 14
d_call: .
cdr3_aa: CASRIDTGANVLTF
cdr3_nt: TGTGCCAGCAGAATAGACACTGGGGCCAACGTCCTGACTTTC

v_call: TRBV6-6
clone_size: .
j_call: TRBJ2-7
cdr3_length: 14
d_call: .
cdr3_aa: CASKGGFSSYEQYF
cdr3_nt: TGTGCCAGCAAAGGGGGTTTTAGCTCCTACGAGCAGTACTTC

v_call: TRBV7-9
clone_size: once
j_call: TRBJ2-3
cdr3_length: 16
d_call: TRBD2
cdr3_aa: CASSLGTSGVRDTQYF
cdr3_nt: TGTGCCAGCAGCTTAGGGACTAGCGGGGTTCGAGATACGCAGTATTTT

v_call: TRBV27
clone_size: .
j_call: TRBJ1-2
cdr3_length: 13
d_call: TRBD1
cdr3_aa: CASSFRTGVGYTF
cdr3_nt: TGTGCCAGCAGCTTCCGGACAGGGGTCGGCTACACCTTC

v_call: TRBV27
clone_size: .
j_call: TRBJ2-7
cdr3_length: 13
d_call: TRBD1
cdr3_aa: CASRPRQGYEQYF
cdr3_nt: TGTGCCAGCAGGCCTCGACAGGGATACGAGCAGTACTTC

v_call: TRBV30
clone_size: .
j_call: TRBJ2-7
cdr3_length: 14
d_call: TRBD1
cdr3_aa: CAWSFHRGTYEQYF
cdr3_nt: TGTGCCTGGAGTTTCCACAGGGGAACCTACGAGCAGTACTTC

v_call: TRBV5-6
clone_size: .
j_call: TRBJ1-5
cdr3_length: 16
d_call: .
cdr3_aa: CASSLKGVIDNQPQHF
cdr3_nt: TGTGCCAGCAGCTTGAAGGGAGTTATTGACAATCAGCCCCAGCATTTT

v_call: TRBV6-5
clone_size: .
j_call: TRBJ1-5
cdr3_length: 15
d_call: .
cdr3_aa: CASSPGVGSNQPQHF
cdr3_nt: TGTGCCAGCAGTCCAGGGGTGGGCAGCAATCAGCCCCAGCATTTT

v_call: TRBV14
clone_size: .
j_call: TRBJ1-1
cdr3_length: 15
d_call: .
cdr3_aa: CASSQILSRNTEAFF
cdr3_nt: TGTGCCAGCAGCCAAATCCTAAGTAGGAACACTGAAGCTTTCTTT

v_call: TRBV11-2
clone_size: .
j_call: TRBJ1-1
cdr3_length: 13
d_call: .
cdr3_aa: CASSPGTRGEAFF
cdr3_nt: TGTGCCAGCAGCCCCGGGACCAGGGGTGAAGCTTTCTTT

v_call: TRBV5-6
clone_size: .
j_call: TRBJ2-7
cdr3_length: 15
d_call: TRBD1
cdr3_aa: CASSLGDSRSYEQYF
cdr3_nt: TGTGCCAGCAGCTTGGGGGACAGCCGTTCCTACGAGCAGTACTTC

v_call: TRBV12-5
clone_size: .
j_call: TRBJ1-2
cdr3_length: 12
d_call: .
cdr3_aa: CASGLSRAGYTF
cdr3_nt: TGTGCTAGTGGTTTGAGCAGGGCTGGCTACACCTTC

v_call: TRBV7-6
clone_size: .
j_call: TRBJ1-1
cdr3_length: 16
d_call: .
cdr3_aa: CASSLGRQALKTEAFF
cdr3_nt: TGTGCCAGCAGCTTAGGAAGACAGGCCTTGAAAACTGAAGCTTTCTTT

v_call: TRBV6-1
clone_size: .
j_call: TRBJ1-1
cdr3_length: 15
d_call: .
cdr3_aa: CASSEAGGAGTEAFF
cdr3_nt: TGTGCCAGCAGTGAAGCTGGGGGGGCTGGCACTGAAGCTTTCTTT

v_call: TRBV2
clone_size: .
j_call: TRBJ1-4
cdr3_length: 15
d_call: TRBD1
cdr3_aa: CASSGDRGPNEKLFF
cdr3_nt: TGTGCCAGCAGTGGGGACAGGGGGCCAAATGAAAAACTGTTTTTT

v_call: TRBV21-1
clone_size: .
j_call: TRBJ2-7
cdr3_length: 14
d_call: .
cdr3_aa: CASSNPGGAYEQYF
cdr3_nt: TGTGCCAGCAGCAACCCCGGGGGGGCCTACGAGCAGTACTTC

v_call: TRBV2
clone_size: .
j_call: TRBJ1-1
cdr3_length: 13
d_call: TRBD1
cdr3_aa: CASRGQVNTEAFF
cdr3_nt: TGTGCCAGCAGGGGACAGGTAAACACTGAAGCTTTCTTT

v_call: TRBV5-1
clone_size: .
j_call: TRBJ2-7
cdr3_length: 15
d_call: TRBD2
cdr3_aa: CASSVAGGTTYEQYF
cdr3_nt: TGCGCCAGCAGCGTAGCGGGGGGAACGACCTACGAGCAGTACTTC

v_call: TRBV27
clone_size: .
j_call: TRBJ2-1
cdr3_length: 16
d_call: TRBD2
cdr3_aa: CASSSLAGGSRGEQFF
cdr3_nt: TGTGCCAGCAGTTCTCTAGCGGGAGGGTCCCGGGGTGAGCAGTTCTTC

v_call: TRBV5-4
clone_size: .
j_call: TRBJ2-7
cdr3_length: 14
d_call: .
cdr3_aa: CASSHQQRSYEQYF
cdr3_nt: TGTGCCAGCAGCCATCAACAGAGATCCTACGAGCAGTACTTC

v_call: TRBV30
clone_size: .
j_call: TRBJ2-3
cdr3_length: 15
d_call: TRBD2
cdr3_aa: CAWRAGVSGGDTQYF
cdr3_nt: TGTGCCTGGAGGGCCGGGGTTAGCGGGGGAGATACGCAGTATTTT

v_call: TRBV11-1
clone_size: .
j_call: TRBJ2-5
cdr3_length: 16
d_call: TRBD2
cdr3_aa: CASSLGPGLQEETQYF
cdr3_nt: TGTGCCAGCAGCTTAGGGCCGGGACTACAGGAAGAGACCCAGTACTTC

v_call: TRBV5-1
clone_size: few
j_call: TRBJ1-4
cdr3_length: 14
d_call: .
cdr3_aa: CASSFQGHDEKLFF
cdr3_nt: TGCGCCAGCAGCTTCCAGGGGCACGATGAAAAACTGTTTTTT

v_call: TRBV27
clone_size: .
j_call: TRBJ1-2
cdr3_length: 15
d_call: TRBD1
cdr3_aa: CASSSLGQGRYGYTF
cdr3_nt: TGTGCCAGCAGTTCCCTGGGACAGGGCCGGTATGGCTACACCTTC

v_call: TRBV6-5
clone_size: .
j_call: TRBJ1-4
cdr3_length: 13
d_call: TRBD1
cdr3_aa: CASGRQGGEKLFF
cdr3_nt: TGTGCCAGCGGGAGACAGGGAGGCGAAAAACTGTTTTTT

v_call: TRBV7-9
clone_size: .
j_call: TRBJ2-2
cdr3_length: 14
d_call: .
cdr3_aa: CASSRQVESGELFF
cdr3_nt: TGTGCCAGCAGCAGACAGGTGGAATCCGGGGAGCTGTTTTTT

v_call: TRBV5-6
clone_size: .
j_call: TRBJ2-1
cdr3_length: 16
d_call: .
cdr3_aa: CASSLAARGLLSEQFF
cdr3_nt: TGTGCCAGCAGCCTCGCCGCCCGGGGTCTTTTATCCGAGCAGTTCTTC

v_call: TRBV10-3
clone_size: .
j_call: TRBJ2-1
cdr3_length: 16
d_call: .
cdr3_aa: CAISERGDRSYNEQFF
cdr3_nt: TGTGCCATCAGTGAGCGGGGTGACCGAAGCTACAATGAGCAGTTCTTC

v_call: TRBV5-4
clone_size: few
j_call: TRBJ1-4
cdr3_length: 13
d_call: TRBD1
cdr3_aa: CASSERQGEKLFF
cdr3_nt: TGTGCCAGCAGCGAAAGACAGGGAGAAAAACTGTTTTTT